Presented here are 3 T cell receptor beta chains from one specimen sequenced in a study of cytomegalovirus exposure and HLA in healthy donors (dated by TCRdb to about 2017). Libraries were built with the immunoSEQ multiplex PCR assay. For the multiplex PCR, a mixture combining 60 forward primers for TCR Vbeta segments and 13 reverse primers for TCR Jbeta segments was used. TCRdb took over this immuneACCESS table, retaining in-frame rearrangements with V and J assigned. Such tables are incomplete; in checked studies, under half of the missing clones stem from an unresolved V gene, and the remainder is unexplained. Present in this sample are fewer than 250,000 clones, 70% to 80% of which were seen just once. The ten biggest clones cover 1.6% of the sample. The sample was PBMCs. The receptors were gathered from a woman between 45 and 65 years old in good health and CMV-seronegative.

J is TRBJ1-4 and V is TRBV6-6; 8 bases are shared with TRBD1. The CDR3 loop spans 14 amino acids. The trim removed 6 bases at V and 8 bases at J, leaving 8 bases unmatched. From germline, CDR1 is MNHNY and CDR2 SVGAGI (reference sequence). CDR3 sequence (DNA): TGTGCCAGCAGGCCGACAGGGGTCGGAGAAAAACTGTTTTTT. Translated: CASRPTGVGEKLFF.

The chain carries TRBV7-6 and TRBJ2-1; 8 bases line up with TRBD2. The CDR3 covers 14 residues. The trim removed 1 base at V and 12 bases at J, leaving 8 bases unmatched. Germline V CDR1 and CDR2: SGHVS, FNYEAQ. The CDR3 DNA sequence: TGTGCCAGCAGCTTAGGTCCGGGAGGGCCGGGGCAGTTCTTC. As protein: CASSLGPGGPGQFF. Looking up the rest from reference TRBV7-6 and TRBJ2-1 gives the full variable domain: GAGVSQSPRYKVTKRGQDVALRCDPISGHVSLYWYRQALGQGPEFLTYFNYEAQQDKSGLPNDRFSAERPEGSISTLTIQRTEQRDSAMYRCASSLGPGGPGQFFGPGTRLTVL.

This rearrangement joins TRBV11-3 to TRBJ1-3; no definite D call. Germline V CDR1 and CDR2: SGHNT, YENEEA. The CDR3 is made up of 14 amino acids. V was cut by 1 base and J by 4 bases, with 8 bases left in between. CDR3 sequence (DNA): TGTGCCAGCAGCTTAGCCCCTTCCGGAAACACCATATATTTT. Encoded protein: CASSLAPSGNTIYF.